What follows is one T cell receptor (beta chain) and its context. The data were obtained in a study of blood T cell repertoires in COVID-19. For the study at large: Nucleic acid was either cDNA or gDNA, and it came from T cells, B-cell-depleted T cells, or PBMCs.

CDR1 SGHDN and CDR2 FVKESK come from the germline V gene. This CDR3 spans 13 amino acids. The V end was cut by 2 bases, the J end by 5 bases, with 9 bases between. Using immunoSEQ multiplex PCR, the repertoire was profiled, and TCRdb retains in-frame clones only, with some absent. Among 73,000 or so clones, about 70% were seen once, and the ten largest hold less than 25%. This receptor was taken from a man in his fifties or sixties with acute or convalescent COVID-19. The chain carries TRBV14 and TRBJ1-2; D is ambiguous. Sequenced material: peripheral blood. The CDR3 is CASSQIRGYGYTF. CDR3 nucleotide sequence: TGTGCCAGCAGCCAAATACGCGGTTATGGCTACACCTTC.